A selection of T cell receptor beta chains follows, all from one sample in a study of CD8+CD57+ T cells in acquired aplastic anemia. TCRdb reprocessed the reads via MiXCR and lists one record per CDR3 protein. The sample lists 250,000 to 350,000 distinct CDR3 sequences, roughly half occurring once. Sequencing was performed on sorted CD4+, CD8+, or CD8+CD57+ T cells (not recorded which) from PBMCs. The receptors were gathered from a human donor with severe aplastic anemia or a healthy control (not recorded which). Each CDR3 is given with its conserved first and last residue. D genes are given only for firm matches. Clone size is stated in some rows and not others, as once, few, many or a class when expanded.

j_call v_call clone_size d_call cdr3_aa cdr3_nt
TRBJ1-6 TRBV7-8 many - CASSLVQSSYNSPLHF TGTGCCAGCAGCTTAGTCCAGAGCTCCTATAATTCACCCCTCCACTTT
TRBJ2-1 TRBV2 - - CANRERPSSYNEQFF TGTGCCAACAGGGAGCGGCCAAGCTCCTACAATGAGCAGTTCTTC
TRBJ1-6 TRBV6-6 - - CASRGQSYSPLHF TGTGCCAGCAGAGGACAAAGTTATTCACCCCTCCACTTT
TRBJ1-2 TRBV25-1 - - CASRRDTYMGYTF TGTGCCAGCAGACGGGACACTTATATGGGCTACACCTTC
TRBJ1-4 TRBV19 once - CASSIPVWQGEKLFF TGTGCCAGTAGTATACCGGTCTGGCAGGGTGAAAAACTGTTTTTT
TRBJ2-3 TRBV3-1 few - CASSQDFGAVTGDTQYF TGTGCCAGCAGCCAAGATTTCGGGGCGGTCACAGGAGATACGCAGTATTTT
TRBJ2-7 TRBV29-1 - - CSVPRGSGEQYF TGCAGCGTCCCAAGGGGATCGGGCGAGCAGTACTTC
TRBJ2-5 TRBV20-1 once - CSARDAFWETQYF TGCAGTGCTAGAGATGCATTTTGGGAGACCCAGTACTTC
TRBJ1-2 TRBV20-1 few - CSAPPFTF TGCAGTGCACCCCCGTTCACCTTC
TRBJ1-1 TRBV15 - - CATSRRTNTEAFF TGTGCCACCAGCAGAAGGACGAACACTGAGGCTTTCTTT
TRBJ2-6 TRBV18 few TRBD1 CASSRGQGRSGANVLTF TGTGCCAGCTCACGCGGACAGGGACGATCTGGGGCCAACGTCCTGACTTTC
TRBJ2-3 TRBV7-2 - - CASSARLGVDTQYF TGTGCCAGCAGCGCCCGACTAGGCGTGGATACGCAGTATTTT